A selection of T cell receptor beta chains follows, all from one sample in a study of blood T cell repertoires in COVID-19. The data were produced by immunoSEQ multiplex PCR, yet TCRdb's version contains in-frame clones alone and is incomplete. This sample yields under 300,000 clones, of which roughly 90% are seen a single time; over 7.5% belongs to the top ten. Sequencing input: PBMCs or T cells enriched from blood (not recorded which). These receptors all stem from a man aged 35-49 years who had recovered from COVID-19. Each CDR3 is given with its conserved first and last residue. A D gene is named only where the DNA matches it firmly. Clone size is shown for a subset of rows, as once, few, many or a class of expanded clone.

clone size	D gene	J gene	V gene	CDR3 protein	CDR3 DNA
.	.	TRBJ2-5	TRBV9	CASSVATGYQETQYF	TGTGCCAGCAGCGTAGCCACAGGGTACCAAGAGACCCAGTACTTC
.	.	TRBJ1-1	TRBV7-9	CASSLEGGTEAFF	TGTGCCAGCAGCTTAGAGGGGGGGACTGAAGCTTTCTTT
.	TRBD2	TRBJ2-3	TRBV10-1	CASTGGGADSGDTQYF	TGCGCCAGCACCGGCGGGGGGGCTGATTCAGGGGATACGCAGTATTTT
.	.	TRBJ2-1	TRBV2	CASSDFSHPTTNEQFF	TGTGCCAGCAGTGATTTTAGCCACCCTACGACGAATGAGCAGTTCTTC
few	TRBD1	TRBJ1-5	TRBV10-3	CATGQGYSNQPQHF	TGTGCCACCGGACAGGGTTATAGCAATCAGCCCCAGCATTTT
.	TRBD1	TRBJ2-7	TRBV28	CASIPTGTGSYEQYF	TGTGCCAGCATCCCGACCGGGACAGGGTCCTACGAGCAGTACTTC
.	TRBD2	TRBJ2-1	TRBV5-1	CASRYVAGGTYNEQFF	TGCGCCAGCAGATACGTAGCGGGGGGGACCTACAATGAGCAGTTCTTC
.	.	TRBJ1-1	TRBV20-1	CSASLSRGGVYTEAFF	TGCAGTGCTAGTCTTTCCAGGGGCGGTGTGTACACTGAAGCTTTCTTT
.	TRBD2	TRBJ2-7	TRBV10-3	CAISEGSGRAKSYEQYF	TGTGCCATCAGTGAGGGTAGCGGGAGGGCCAAGTCCTACGAGCAGTACTTC
.	.	TRBJ2-7	TRBV19	CASSMRRGNYEQYF	TGTGCCAGTAGTATGAGAAGGGGCAACTACGAGCAGTACTTC
once	.	TRBJ2-3	TRBV28	CASTPFGGLADTQYF	TGTGCCAGCACTCCCTTCGGAGGGCTGGCAGATACGCAGTATTTT
.	.	TRBJ1-1	TRBV11-3	CASSLDRGMNTEAFF	TGTGCCAGCAGCTTAGATAGGGGAATGAACACTGAAGCTTTCTTT
.	TRBD1	TRBJ1-2	TRBV25-1	CASSDPTGGNYGYTF	TGTGCCAGCAGTGACCCGACAGGGGGTAACTATGGCTACACCTTC
.	TRBD1	TRBJ1-1	TRBV7-3	CASSQGQRNTEAFF	TGTGCCAGCAGCCAGGGACAGAGGAACACTGAAGCTTTCTTT
.	TRBD1	TRBJ2-5	TRBV5-1	CASSQGQGVETQYF	TGCGCCAGCAGCCAGGGACAGGGGGTAGAGACCCAGTACTTC
.	.	TRBJ1-4	TRBV7-9	CASSLDGATNEKLFF	TGTGCCAGCAGCTTAGACGGAGCAACTAATGAAAAACTGTTTTTT
.	TRBD2	TRBJ2-7	TRBV5-1	CASSPTASGAYEQYF	TGCGCCAGCAGCCCAACGGCTAGCGGGGCCTACGAGCAGTACTTC
.	.	TRBJ2-5	TRBV7-9	CASSPSGAGETQYF	TGTGCCAGCAGCCCCTCAGGGGCCGGGGAGACCCAGTACTTC
.	.	TRBJ1-5	TRBV6-5	CASSYTAGGYNQPQHF	TGTGCCAGCAGTTATACGGCCGGGGGTTACAATCAGCCCCAGCATTTT
.	TRBD1	TRBJ2-2	TRBV7-3	CASSFGQGWSTGELFF	TGTGCCAGCAGCTTTGGACAGGGTTGGAGCACCGGGGAGCTGTTTTTT
.	.	TRBJ2-5	TRBV6-6	CASKGSDSLGTQYF	TGTGCCAGCAAGGGATCGGACAGCCTAGGGACCCAGTACTTC
.	.	TRBJ2-2	TRBV19	CASSIGWRGRDTGELFF	TGTGCCAGTAGTATAGGATGGAGGGGTCGTGACACCGGGGAGCTGTTTTTT
.	.	TRBJ1-1	TRBV10-1	CASSRTQNTEAFF	TGCGCCAGCTCGCGGACTCAGAACACTGAAGCTTTCTTT
.	.	TRBJ2-7	TRBV18	CASSPQVHEQYF	TGTGCCAGCTCACCCCAGGTGCACGAGCAGTACTTC
once	TRBD2	TRBJ2-5	TRBV19	CASSIGGLAGAVETQYF	TGTGCCAGTAGTATAGGCGGGCTAGCGGGGGCGGTGGAGACCCAGTACTTC
.	TRBD2	TRBJ2-1	TRBV6-5	CASSYTGTSGSLQFF	TGTGCCAGCAGTTACACCGGGACTAGCGGGAGCCTGCAGTTCTTC
.	TRBD1	TRBJ1-4	TRBV19	CASNLPGTGDEKLFF	TGTGCCAGTAACCTTCCCGGGACAGGGGATGAAAAACTGTTTTTT
.	TRBD1	TRBJ2-3	TRBV5-1	CASSLRRGQGATDTQYF	TGCGCCAGCAGCTTACGTCGTGGGCAGGGGGCCACAGATACGCAGTATTTT
.	.	TRBJ1-5	TRBV27	CASSLGRAENQPQHF	TGTGCCAGCAGTTTAGGCAGGGCAGAAAATCAGCCCCAGCATTTT
.	.	TRBJ2-5	TRBV13	CASSLGQGAGETQYF	TGTGCCAGCAGCTTAGGCCAAGGTGCGGGGGAGACCCAGTACTTC
few	TRBD2	TRBJ2-1	TRBV11-2	CASSLDWLADYNEQFF	TGTGCCAGCAGCTTAGATTGGCTAGCGGACTACAATGAGCAGTTCTTC
.	.	TRBJ2-7	TRBV9	CASSVDHSMYEQYF	TGTGCCAGCAGCGTAGACCACAGTATGTACGAGCAGTACTTC
.	TRBD2	TRBJ2-7	TRBV11-1	CASTPSGRDEQYF	TGTGCCAGCACCCCCAGCGGGAGGGACGAGCAGTACTTC
.	.	TRBJ2-1	TRBV6-2/TRBV6-3	CASSYSVESSYNEQFF	TGTGCCAGCAGTTACTCGGTCGAGAGCTCCTACAATGAGCAGTTCTTC
.	.	TRBJ2-3	TRBV5-1	CASSSPVVRGTRRKSTDTQYF	TGCGCCAGCAGCTCCCCCGTCGTCAGGGGAACCCGCAGGAAGTCCACAGATACGCAGTATTTT
.	.	TRBJ2-1	TRBV10-1	CASSRLVGGSYNEQFF	TGCGCCAGCAGCCGCCTAGTCGGGGGCTCCTACAATGAGCAGTTCTTC
.	.	TRBJ2-7	TRBV11-2	CASSLDRGTLLTEQYF	TGTGCCAGCAGCTTAGATCGAGGGACACTGCTGACCGAGCAGTACTTC
.	TRBD1	TRBJ1-2	TRBV2	CASYGGQGAFYGYTF	TGTGCCAGCTACGGCGGACAGGGGGCATTCTATGGCTACACCTTC
.	.	TRBJ1-4	TRBV4-1	CASSQGAGVGKLFF	TGCGCCAGCAGCCAAGGGGCAGGGGTCGGAAAACTGTTTTTT
once	TRBD2	TRBJ2-5	TRBV3-1/TRBV3-2	CASSQDSSGGRETQYF	TGTGCCAGCAGCCAAGACTCTAGCGGGGGCCGAGAGACCCAGTACTTC
once	TRBD2	TRBJ2-3	TRBV4-2	CASSQEGGSADTQYF	TGTGCCAGCAGCCAAGAGGGCGGGAGCGCAGATACGCAGTATTTT
.	.	TRBJ1-1	TRBV9	CASSAAGATEAFF	TGTGCCAGCAGCGCTGCAGGGGCCACTGAAGCTTTCTTT
.	TRBD2	TRBJ2-7	TRBV3-1/TRBV3-2	CASSPLAGGAYEQYF	TGTGCCAGCAGCCCCCTAGCGGGAGGGGCCTACGAGCAGTACTTC
once	TRBD1	TRBJ1-3	TRBV7-6	CASSTYPWPRGSPGNTIYF	TGTGCCAGCAGCACATACCCTTGGCCCAGGGGGTCACCTGGAAACACCATATATTTT
once	TRBD1	TRBJ1-1	TRBV30	CAWRRRTGQGSEAFF	TGTGCCTGGAGGAGACGCACGGGACAGGGCTCTGAAGCTTTCTTT
.	.	TRBJ1-3	TRBV7-6	CASSLEGRTSGNTIYF	TGTGCCAGCAGTCTCGAGGGTCGGACCTCTGGAAACACCATATATTTT
.	.	TRBJ2-1	TRBV15	CATSRDPYYNEQFF	TGTGCCACCAGCAGAGACCCCTACTACAATGAGCAGTTCTTC
.	.	TRBJ2-3	TRBV7-3	CASSQVTGYTDTQYF	TGTGCCAGCAGCCAGGTCACAGGGTACACAGATACGCAGTATTTT
.	TRBD1	TRBJ2-3	TRBV24-1	CATSDRDRATDTQYF	TGTGCCACCAGTGACCGTGACAGGGCCACAGATACGCAGTATTTT
.	.	TRBJ1-5	TRBV14	CASSPKIQPVNQPQHF	TGTGCCAGCAGCCCGAAGATACAGCCGGTCAATCAGCCCCAGCATTTT
.	.	TRBJ1-1	TRBV19	CASSHRVSNTEAFF	TGTGCCAGTAGCCACCGGGTTTCAAACACTGAAGCTTTCTTT
.	TRBD2	TRBJ2-1	TRBV4-1	CASSPPRLAGGTHTHNEQFF	TGCGCCAGCAGCCCCCCTCGACTAGCGGGAGGCACACACACACACAATGAGCAGTTCTTC
.	TRBD2	TRBJ2-7	TRBV19	CASSPFTSGSYEQYF	TGTGCCAGTAGCCCCTTCACTAGCGGGTCCTACGAGCAGTACTTC